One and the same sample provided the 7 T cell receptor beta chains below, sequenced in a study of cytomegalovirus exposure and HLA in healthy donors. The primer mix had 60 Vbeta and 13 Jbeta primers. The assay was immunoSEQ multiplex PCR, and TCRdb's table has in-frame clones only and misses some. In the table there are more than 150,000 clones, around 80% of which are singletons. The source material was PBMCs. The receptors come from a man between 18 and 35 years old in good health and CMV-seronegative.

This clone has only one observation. CDR3 sequence (DNA): TGTGCCAGCAGTTCCCTCGGACTAGTGGGTGAGCAGTTCTTC. This sequence encodes CASSSLGLVGEQFF. V gene TRBV6-5 combines with J gene TRBJ2-1; 7 bases match TRBD2. From germline, CDR1 is MNHEY and CDR2 SVGAGI. The CDR3 extends over 14 amino acids. J was trimmed by 9 bases and V by 4 bases; bases with no gene match: 9.

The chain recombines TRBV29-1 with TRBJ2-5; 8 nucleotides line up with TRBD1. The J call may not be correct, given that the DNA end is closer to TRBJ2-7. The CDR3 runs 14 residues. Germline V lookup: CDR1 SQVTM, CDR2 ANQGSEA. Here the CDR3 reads CSVRGGQGAYEQYF. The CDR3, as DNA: TGCAGCGTACGAGGAGGACAGGGTGCCTACGAGCAGTACTTC.

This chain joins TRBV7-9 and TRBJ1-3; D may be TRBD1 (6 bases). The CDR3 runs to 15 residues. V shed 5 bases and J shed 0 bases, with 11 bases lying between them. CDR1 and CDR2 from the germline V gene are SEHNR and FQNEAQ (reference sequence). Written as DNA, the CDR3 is TGTGCCAGCAGCGCCATCAGGGGCTCTGGAAACACCATATATTTT. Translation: CASSAIRGSGNTIYF.

The CDR3 bases are TGCGCCAGCAGCTTGAACCCACAGGGGGTCACCGGGGAGCTGTTTTTT. This translates into CASSLNPQGVTGELFF. The V and J genes are TRBV5-1 and TRBJ2-2, with 8 positions matching TRBD1. The germline CDR1 and CDR2 sequences are SGHRS and YFSETQ. Trimming at V came to 1 base and at J to 4 bases, leaving 6 bases not matched to a gene. The CDR3 length is 16 residues.

The CDR3: CASSKGLAGRSQFF. CDR3 bases: TGTGCCAGCAGTAAGGGACTAGCGGGCCGATCTCAGTTCTTC. This chain connects TRBV6-5 to TRBJ2-1, with 12 bases fitting TRBD2. The junction had 9 bases not matched to a gene; V was cut back by 5 bases and J by 13 bases. Germline CDR1 reads MNHEY; CDR2 reads SVGAGI. The CDR3 sequence is 14 residues long.

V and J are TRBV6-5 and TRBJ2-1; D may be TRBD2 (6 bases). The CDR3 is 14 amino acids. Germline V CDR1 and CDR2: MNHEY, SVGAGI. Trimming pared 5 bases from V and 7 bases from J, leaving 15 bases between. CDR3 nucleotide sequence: TGTGCCAGCAGTGCGGGGCACTCTGGGAATGAGCAGTTCTTC. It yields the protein CASSAGHSGNEQFF.

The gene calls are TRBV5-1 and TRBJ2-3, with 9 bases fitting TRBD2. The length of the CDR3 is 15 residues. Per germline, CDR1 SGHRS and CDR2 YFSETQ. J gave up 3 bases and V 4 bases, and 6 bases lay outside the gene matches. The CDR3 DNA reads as TGCGCCAGCAGCGCCCGACTAGCGGCAACAGATACGCAGTATTTT. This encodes CASSARLAATDTQYF.